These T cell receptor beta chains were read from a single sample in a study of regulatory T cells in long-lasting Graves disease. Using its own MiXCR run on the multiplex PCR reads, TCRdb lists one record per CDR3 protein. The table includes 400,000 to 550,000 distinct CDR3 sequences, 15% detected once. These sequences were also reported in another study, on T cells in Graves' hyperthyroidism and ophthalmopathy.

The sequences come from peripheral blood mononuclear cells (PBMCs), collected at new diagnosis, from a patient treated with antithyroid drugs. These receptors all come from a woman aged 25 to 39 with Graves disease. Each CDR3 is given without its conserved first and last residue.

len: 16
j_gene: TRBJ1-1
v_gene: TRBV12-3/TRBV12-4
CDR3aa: ASSPRTGTTVLNTEAF

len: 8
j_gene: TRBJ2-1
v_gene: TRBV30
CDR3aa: AVVGNEQF

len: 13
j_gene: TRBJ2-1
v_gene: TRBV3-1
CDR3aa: ASSQDPGTYNEQF

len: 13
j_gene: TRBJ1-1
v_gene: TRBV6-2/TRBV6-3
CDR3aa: ASSYRGLQNTEAF

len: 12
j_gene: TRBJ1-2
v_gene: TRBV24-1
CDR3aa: ATSDGQGRRGYT

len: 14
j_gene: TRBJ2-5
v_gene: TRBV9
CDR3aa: ASSVGVTPGQETQY

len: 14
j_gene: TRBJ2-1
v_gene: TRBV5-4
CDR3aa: ASSGMGQGSYNEQF

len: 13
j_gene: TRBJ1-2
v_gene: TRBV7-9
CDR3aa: ASSRLSGADYGYT

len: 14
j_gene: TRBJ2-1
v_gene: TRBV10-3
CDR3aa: AISSGTSGPYNEQF

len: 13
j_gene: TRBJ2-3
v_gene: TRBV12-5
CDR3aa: ASGLSGTTTDTQY

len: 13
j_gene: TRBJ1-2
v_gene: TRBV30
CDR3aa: AWSVLDRGASGYT

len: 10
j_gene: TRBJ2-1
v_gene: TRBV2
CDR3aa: ASSRGNNEQF

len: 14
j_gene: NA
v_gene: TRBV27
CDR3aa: ASSSGLAGAYNEQF

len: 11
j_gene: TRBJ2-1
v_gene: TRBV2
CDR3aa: ASASGRYNEQF

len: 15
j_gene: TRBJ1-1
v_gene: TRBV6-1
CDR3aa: ASSEVPSGGVNTEAF

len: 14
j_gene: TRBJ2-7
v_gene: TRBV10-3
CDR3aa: AVSESKGVKWSEQY

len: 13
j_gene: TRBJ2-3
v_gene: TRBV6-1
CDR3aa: ASLPGLGSADTQY

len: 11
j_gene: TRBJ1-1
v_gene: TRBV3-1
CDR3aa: ASSRVNGVSAF

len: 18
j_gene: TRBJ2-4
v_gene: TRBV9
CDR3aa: ASSGSPVLAGGPPKNIQY

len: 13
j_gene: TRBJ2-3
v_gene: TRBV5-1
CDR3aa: ASSLDVASTDTQY

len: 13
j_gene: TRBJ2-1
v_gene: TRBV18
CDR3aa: ASSPGVSSYNEQF

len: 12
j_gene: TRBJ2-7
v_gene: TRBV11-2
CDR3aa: ASRLVGRSYEQY

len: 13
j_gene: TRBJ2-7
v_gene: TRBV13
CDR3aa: ASSLGRASTYEQY

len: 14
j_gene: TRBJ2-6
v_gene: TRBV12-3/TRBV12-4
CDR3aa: ASSFSARFRANVLT

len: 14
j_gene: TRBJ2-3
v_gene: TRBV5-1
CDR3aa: ASSLVVTSGTDTQY

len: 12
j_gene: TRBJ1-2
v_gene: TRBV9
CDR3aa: ASNRDGDYYGYT

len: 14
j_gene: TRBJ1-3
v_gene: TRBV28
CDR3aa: ASSSASGGHFYTIY

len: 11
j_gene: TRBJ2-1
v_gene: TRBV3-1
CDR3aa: ASSQVGGYEQF

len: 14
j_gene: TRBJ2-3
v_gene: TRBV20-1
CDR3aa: SANARGRIGTDTQY

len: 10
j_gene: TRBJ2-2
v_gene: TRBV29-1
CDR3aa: SVNQRAGELF

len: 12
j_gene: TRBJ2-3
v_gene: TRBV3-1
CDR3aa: ASSQDRLGDTQY

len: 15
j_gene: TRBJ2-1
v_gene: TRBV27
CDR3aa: ASSLLSGSGSYNEQF

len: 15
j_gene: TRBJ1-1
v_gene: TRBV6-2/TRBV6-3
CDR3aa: ASRGYYGQGWNTEAF

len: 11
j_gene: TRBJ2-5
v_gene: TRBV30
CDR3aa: AWSVRARETQY

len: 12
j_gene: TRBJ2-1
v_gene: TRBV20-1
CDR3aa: SAREGLGSGEQF